Each of the 7 T cell receptor beta chains below was sequenced from the same sample in a study of T cells in Graves' hyperthyroidism and ophthalmopathy. Amplified TCR beta CDR3 regions came from RNA transcripts. HTBI primers were the set used in a first-round RT-PCR of the TCR CDR3. TCRdb itself ran the multiplex PCR reads through MiXCR, one entry per CDR3 protein. Of about 270,000 distinct CDR3 sequences listed, roughly 20% are singletons. Sequencing used blood. All receptors derive from a man aged 30 to 39 with Graves' ophthalmopathy.

The chain is built from TRBV10-1 and TRBJ2-2; TRBD1 or TRBD2 may be the D gene (5 bases each). From germline, CDR1 is WNHNN and CDR2 SYGVQD (reference sequence). Between the trimmed V and J ends, which lost 3 bases and 7 bases, there was a span of 21 bases. The CDR3 is made up of 17 amino acids. CDR3: CASSELRAGKFGGELFF. The CDR3 coding sequence is TGCGCCAGCAGTGAATTGAGGGCAGGGAAATTCGGCGGGGAGCTGTTTTTT.

This chain joins TRBV29-1 and TRBJ1-3; D is possibly TRBD1 (6 bases). V was trimmed by 7 bases and J by 4 bases, leaving 8 bases between them. This CDR3 is built from 11 residues. CDR1 is SQVTM, CDR2 ANQGSEA, per germline. CDR3 coding DNA: TGCAGCGCACAGGGAGGAAACACCATATATTTT. Translation: CSAQGGNTIYF.

DNA of the CDR3: TGCGCCAGCAGCTTGGATGGACTAGCGGGCCCAAGAGATACGCAGTATTTT. This codes for CASSLDGLAGPRDTQYF. The chain combines TRBV5-1 with TRBJ2-3; 11 nucleotides align to TRBD2. The CDR3 runs to 17 residues. The V segment lost 0 bases and the J segment 5 bases; nucleotides outside the gene matches: 8. Germline CDR1 is SGHRS and CDR2 is YFSETQ. Variable domain in full (rest from reference TRBV5-1 and TRBJ2-3): KAGVTQTPRYLIKTRGQQVTLSCSPISGHRSVSWYQQTPGQGLQFLFEYFSETQRNKGNFPGRFSGRQFSNSRSEMNVSTLELGDSALYLCASSLDGLAGPRDTQYFGPGTRLTVL.

In this sample, this clonotype turned up many times. Its ends do not fully match the called genes, so a read error is possible. The rearrangement joins TRBV30 to TRBJ1-2; TRBD1 might be the D (6 bases). This CDR3 is 13 amino acids long. Germline V gene data show CDR1 as GTSNPN and CDR2 as SVGIG (reference sequence). The CDR3 nucleotides read TGTGCCTGGAGTGTAGCCGACTACACAGGGACGTCCTTC. It specifies CAWSVADYTGTSF.

This clonotype was seen ten or more times. This chain joins TRBV5-1 and TRBJ2-7, with 11 bases aligning to TRBD2. With 7 bases clipped from V and 2 bases from J, the junction kept 5 bases outside the gene matches. Germline V lookup: CDR1 SGHRS, CDR2 YFSETQ. The CDR3 has 14 amino acids. This CDR3 is CASRPGLAAYEQYF. The CDR3 DNA reads as TGCGCCAGCCGTCCGGGACTAGCGGCCTACGAGCAGTACTTC.

There are a few counts of this clonotype. The V gene is TRBV9, the J gene TRBJ2-2; 14 bases agree with TRBD2. The V gene end was trimmed by 3 bases and the J gene end by 7 bases; junction bases not matched to a gene: 8. This CDR3 spans 17 amino acids. Germline V gene sequence: CDR1 SGDLS, CDR2 YYNGEE. CDR3 DNA: TGTGCCAGCAGCGGCCGACTAGCGGGAGGGCCAGTCGGGGAGCTGTTTTTT. It translates to CASSGRLAGGPVGELFF.

This clonotype was detected a few times. V gene TRBV27 combines with J gene TRBJ2-6, with 12 bases aligning to TRBD2. V was clipped by 5 bases and J by 0 bases; unmatched bases: 2. From germline, CDR1 is MNHEY and CDR2 SMNVEV (reference sequence). CDR3 length: 17 residues. DNA for the CDR3: TGTGCCAGCAGTCGGACTAGCGGGAACTCTGGGGCCAACGTCCTGACTTTC. As protein: CASSRTSGNSGANVLTF.